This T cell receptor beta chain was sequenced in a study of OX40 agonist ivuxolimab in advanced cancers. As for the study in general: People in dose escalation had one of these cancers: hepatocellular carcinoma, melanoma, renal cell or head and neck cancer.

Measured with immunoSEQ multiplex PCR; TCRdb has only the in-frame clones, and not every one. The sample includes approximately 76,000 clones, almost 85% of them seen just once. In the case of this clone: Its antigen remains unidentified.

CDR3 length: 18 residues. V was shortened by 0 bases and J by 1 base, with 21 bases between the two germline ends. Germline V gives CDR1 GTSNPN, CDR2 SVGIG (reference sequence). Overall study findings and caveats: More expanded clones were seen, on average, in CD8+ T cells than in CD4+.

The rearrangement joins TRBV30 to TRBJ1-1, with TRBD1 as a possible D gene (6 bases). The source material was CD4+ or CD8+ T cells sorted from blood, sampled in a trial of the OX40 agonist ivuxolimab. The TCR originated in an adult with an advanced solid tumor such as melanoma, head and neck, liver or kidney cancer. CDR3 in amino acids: CAWSVQGRGLYANTEAFF. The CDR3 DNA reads TGTGCCTGGAGTGTCCAGGGGCGAGGGCTTTATGCGAACACTGAAGCTTTCTTT. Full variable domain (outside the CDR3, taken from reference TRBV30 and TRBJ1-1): SQTIHQWPATLVQPVGSPLSLECTVEGTSNPNLYWYRQAAGRGLQLLFYSVGIGQISSEVPQNLSASRPQDRQFILSSKKLLLSDSGFYLCAWSVQGRGLYANTEAFFGQGTRLTVV.